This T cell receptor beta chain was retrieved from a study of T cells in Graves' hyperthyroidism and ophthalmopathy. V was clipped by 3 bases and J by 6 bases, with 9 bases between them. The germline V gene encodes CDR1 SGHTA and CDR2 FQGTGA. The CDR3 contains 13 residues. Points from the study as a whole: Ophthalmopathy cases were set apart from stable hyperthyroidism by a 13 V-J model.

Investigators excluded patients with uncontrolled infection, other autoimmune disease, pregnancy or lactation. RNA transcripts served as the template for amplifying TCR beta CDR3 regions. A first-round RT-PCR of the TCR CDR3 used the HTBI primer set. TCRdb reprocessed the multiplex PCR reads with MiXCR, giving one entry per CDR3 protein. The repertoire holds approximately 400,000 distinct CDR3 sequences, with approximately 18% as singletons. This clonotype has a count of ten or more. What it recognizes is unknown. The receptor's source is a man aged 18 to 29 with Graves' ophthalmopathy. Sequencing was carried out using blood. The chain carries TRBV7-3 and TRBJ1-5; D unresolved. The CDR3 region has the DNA TGTGCCAGCAGCTTGGATCCAGGTCAGCCCCAGCATTTT. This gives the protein CASSLDPGQPQHF.